Below, 27 T cell receptor beta chains from the same sample are listed, as sequenced in a study of naive and memory T cell subsets. Noted treatment: skin biopsy from PPD injection site in Mantoux-positive individual. TCR cDNA received a 3' ligated oligonucleotide that carried a UMI. The SP2 primer and nested alpha and beta constant region primers amplified ligated cDNA in four rounds. Each CDR3 protein gets one entry after TCRdb re-called the UMI-ligation and nested PCR reads with MiXCR. Of tens of thousands of distinct CDR3 sequences detected, about 6.1% appear once; the ten largest clones hold approximately 6%. The material sequenced was skin, taken from a tuberculin skin test site. The receptors come from an adult in good health.

This clonotype is medium-sized. The genes are TRBV2 and TRBJ2-7; 8 bases map to TRBD2. This CDR3 comprises 14 residues. Germline values: CDR1 SNHLY, CDR2 FYNNEI. V lost 6 bases and J lost 2; bases outside the gene matches: 6. The CDR3 sequence is CASRGTSFPYEQYF. CDR3 bases: TGTGCCAGCAGGGGGACTAGTTTTCCCTACGAGCAGTACTTC.

This clonotype showed up many times. V gene TRBV6-4 combines with J gene TRBJ2-2; D is uncertain. Per the germline V gene, CDR1 is MRHNA and CDR2 is SNTAGT. The CDR3 sequence is 14 residues long. The V and J ends lost 7 bases and 3 bases respectively, with 12 bases between them. The chain's CDR3 is CASKDRSDTGELFF. DNA for the CDR3: TGTGCCAGCAAGGACCGGTCGGACACCGGGGAGCTGTTTTTT.

The chain joins TRBV7-8 to TRBJ1-1; TRBD1 might be the D (6 bases). The length of the CDR3 is 15 residues. CDR1 is SGHVS and CDR2 is FQNEAQ in the germline V gene. Trimming stripped 5 bases from V and 0 bases from J, with 13 bases between. This chain's CDR3 is CASSTYRALNTEAFF. In DNA, the CDR3 is TGTGCCAGCAGCACCTACAGGGCCCTGAACACTGAAGCTTTCTTT. The full variable domain, its missing parts supplied by reference TRBV7-8 and TRBJ1-1, is GAGVSQSPRYKVAKRGQDVALRCDPISGHVSLFWYQQALGQGPEFLTYFQNEAQLDKSGLPSDRFFAERPEGSVSTLKIQRTQQEDSAVYLCASSTYRALNTEAFFGQGTRLTVV.

This clonotype was observed at least ten times. The rearrangement joins TRBV7-9 to TRBJ2-1; 8 bases are a match to TRBD2. After removal of 2 bases from V and 8 bases from J, the junction contained 8 bases not matched to a gene. CDR1 and CDR2 from the germline V gene are SEHNR and FQNEAQ (reference sequence). This CDR3 is built from 15 residues. CDR3 nucleotide sequence: TGTGCCAGCAGCTTAAGCGGGAGAGGTGGAGATGAGCAGTTCTTC. This sequence encodes CASSLSGRGGDEQFF.

The table lists this clonotype with many counts. This sequence joins TRBV19 and TRBJ2-2; TRBD1 matches 9 bases. This CDR3 contains 14 residues. The J segment lost 6 bases and the V segment lost 3 bases, leaving 2 bases of the junction unmatched. Germline CDR1 reads LNHDA; CDR2 reads SQIVND (reference sequence). The CDR3, as DNA: TGTGCCAGTAGTATCACAGGGGGCTCCGGGGAGCTGTTTTTT. Amino acids: CASSITGGSGELFF.

The J gene is TRBJ2-2, the V gene TRBV5-1, with D perhaps matching TRBD1 or TRBD2 (5 bases each). CDR1 is SGHRS and CDR2 is YFSETQ in the germline V gene. V was shortened by 5 bases and J by 3 bases, with 14 bases between the two germline ends. The CDR3 has 15 amino acids. CDR3 sequence reads: CASRSAGTYTGELFF. CDR3 nucleotides: TGCGCCAGCAGATCCGCCGGGACCTACACCGGGGAGCTGTTTTTT. The complete variable domain, with remaining parts taken from reference TRBV5-1 and TRBJ2-2, reads KAGVTQTPRYLIKTRGQQVTLSCSPISGHRSVSWYQQTPGQGLQFLFEYFSETQRNKGNFPGRFSGRQFSNSRSEMNVSTLELGDSALYLCASRSAGTYTGELFFGEGSRLTVL.

The V call is TRBV19, the J call TRBJ1-1; no firm D call. This CDR3 region has 14 residues. Trimming cost V 2 bases and J 1 base, with 8 bases left between them. CDR1 LNHDA and CDR2 SQIVND come from the germline V gene (reference sequence). This chain's CDR3 is CASSIWGGNTEAFF. The CDR3 DNA follows: TGTGCCAGTAGTATATGGGGAGGGAACACTGAAGCTTTCTTT.

The chain links TRBV29-1 to TRBJ1-2; D unresolved. The CDR3 has 11 residues. Germline lookup yields CDR1 SQVTM and CDR2 ANQGSEA. V was clipped by 5 bases and J by 1 base, with 5 bases between them. The CDR3 loop reads CSVRVNYGYTF. Written as DNA, the CDR3 is TGCAGCGTTAGGGTTAACTATGGCTACACCTTC.

This clonotype showed up many times. This chain connects TRBV29-1 to TRBJ1-5, with TRBD1 matching over 7 bases. CDR1 and CDR2 (germline): SQVTM, ANQGSEA. The CDR3 extends over 14 amino acids. Germline trimming cut 6 bases from V and 3 bases from J; bases unmatched to any gene: 8. The CDR3 is CSVATGVLNQPQHF. The CDR3 DNA reads as TGCAGCGTCGCAACAGGGGTCCTCAATCAGCCCCAGCATTTT.

This clonotype was seen a few times. The rearrangement links TRBV11-2 to TRBJ2-1; D not certain. Germline CDR1 and CDR2: SGHAT and FQNNGV. The V and J ends lost 0 bases and 0 bases respectively, with 9 bases between them. CDR3 length equals 16 residues. The CDR3 DNA sequence: TGTGCCAGCAGCTTAGATTTGGTGGACTCCTACAATGAGCAGTTCTTC. Protein: CASSLDLVDSYNEQFF. The full variable domain, completed using reference TRBV11-2 and TRBJ2-1, is EAGVAQSPRYKIIEKRQSVAFWCNPISGHATLYWYQQILGQGPKLLIQFQNNGVVDDSQLPKDRFSAERLKGVDSTLKIQPAKLEDSAVYLCASSLDLVDSYNEQFFGPGTRLTVL.

This clonotype was observed at least ten times. The V and J genes are TRBV6-6 and TRBJ2-1; D is undetermined. This CDR3 has 17 amino acids. CDR1 is MNHNY, CDR2 SVGAGI, per germline (reference sequence). The V gene lost 6 bases and the J gene lost 6 bases, with 24 bases spanning the gap. The CDR3 loop reads CASRTSQPSSYINEQFF. The DNA for the CDR3 is TGTGCCAGCAGAACATCCCAGCCCAGCAGTTACATCAATGAGCAGTTCTTC.

This clonotype was observed at least ten times. V gene TRBV4-3 combines with J gene TRBJ2-3, with D maybe TRBD2 (5 bases). CDR3 length: 14 amino acids. Germline V CDR1 and CDR2: LGHNA, YSLEER. V was pared by 0 bases and J by 1 base, with 5 bases between. CDR3 nucleotides: TGCGCCAGCAGCCAAGAGGGAGGCACAGATACGCAGTATTTT. Translation: CASSQEGGTDTQYF.

On this clonotype: A much larger clonotype is one base distant, so this may be a read error. This chain joins TRBV5-1 and TRBJ2-5; a possible D gene is TRBD2 (6 bases). There are 15 residues in the CDR3. V was trimmed by 0 bases and J by 7 bases, leaving 16 bases between them. Germline values: CDR1 SGHRS, CDR2 YFSETQ. CDR3 nucleotide sequence: TGCGCCAGCAGCTTGGCCCCGAGTACCGGGGGGACCCAGTACTTC. It is translated as CASSLAPSTGGTQYF.

This clonotype was found many times. This chain joins TRBV7-9 and TRBJ1-1; no clear D. Trimming stripped 5 bases from V and 4 bases from J, with 11 bases between. CDR1 is SEHNR and CDR2 is FQNEAQ in the germline V gene (reference sequence). CDR3 length: 13 residues. The CDR3 region is CASSPAVGTEAFF. CDR3 DNA sequence: TGTGCCAGCAGCCCGGCAGTGGGCACTGAAGCTTTCTTT.

Details on this clonotype: A read error may explain this, as a much larger clone is one base away. The chain employs TRBV19 and TRBJ2-2; 10 bases are shared with TRBD1. Germline loops: CDR1 LNHDA, CDR2 SQIVND (reference sequence). The CDR3 has 16 amino acids. The V segment lost 5 bases and the J segment 9 bases; nucleotides outside the gene matches: 12. The CDR3 region is CASSRGTGDATWELFF. The CDR3 DNA is TGTGCCAGTAGTCGTGGGACAGGGGACGCAACCTGGGAGCTGTTTTTT.

In this sample, this clonotype turned up many times. CDR3 residues: CASSLNPNTGELFF. CDR3 nucleotides: TGTGCCAGCAGCCTTAACCCAAACACCGGGGAGCTGTTTTTT. The chain recombines TRBV7-2 with TRBJ2-2; D gene uncertain. Germline V lookup: CDR1 SGHTA, CDR2 FQGNSA. V gave up 5 bases and J gave up 2 bases, with 9 bases separating them. The CDR3 sequence is 14 residues long.

This clonotype has at least ten counts. The CDR3 spells CASSLAFGRNEKLFF. In DNA form, the CDR3 reads TGTGCCAGCAGCTTAGCTTTCGGGAGGAATGAAAAACTGTTTTTT. The chain is built from TRBV7-2 and TRBJ1-4, with D unresolved. V lost 0 bases, J lost 5 bases, and 10 bases lay in between. The CDR3 has 15 residues. Germline-derived CDR1 and CDR2 are SGHTA and FQGNSA. Full variable domain (outside the CDR3, taken from reference TRBV7-2 and TRBJ1-4): GAGVSQSPSNKVTEKGKDVELRCDPISGHTALYWYRQSLGQGLEFLIYFQGNSAPDKSGLPSDRFSAERTGGSVSTLTIQRTQQEDSAVYLCASSLAFGRNEKLFFGSGTQLSVL.

This clonotype was counted at least ten times. The chain joins TRBV29-1 to TRBJ1-5; weak D call: TRBD1 (5 bases). Trimming cost V 4 bases and J 0 bases, with 7 bases left between them. CDR1 and CDR2 from the germline V gene are SQVTM and ANQGSEA. This CDR3 comprises 13 residues. CDR3 protein: CSVGDSSNQPQHF. In nucleotides, the CDR3 is TGCAGCGTTGGAGACAGTAGCAATCAGCCCCAGCATTTT.

As to this clonotype: A much larger clonotype is one base distant, so this may be a read error. The V call is TRBV20-1, the J call TRBJ1-2, with TRBD1 matching over 7 bases. CDR3 length: 14 residues. CDR1 is DFQATT, CDR2 SNEGSKA, per germline (reference sequence). CDR3 amino acids: CSASPTGFPGGDTF. CDR3 DNA sequence: TGCAGTGCTAGCCCGACAGGGTTCCCCGGTGGCGACACCTTC.

This clonotype came up many times. The chain links TRBV28 to TRBJ2-1; possibly TRBD2 for D (5 bases). CDR3 length equals 15 residues. V lost 3 bases and J lost 0, with 9 bases in between. From germline, CDR1 is MDHEN and CDR2 SYDVKM. In DNA, the CDR3 is TGTGCCAGCAGTTTCTCTGGGAGCTCCTACAATGAGCAGTTCTTC. It translates to CASSFSGSSYNEQFF.

This clonotype was detected many times. J is TRBJ2-2 and V is TRBV7-8, with unresolved D. Per germline, CDR1 SGHVS and CDR2 FQNEAQ. The CDR3 extends over 12 amino acids. Trimming shortened V by 4 bases and J by 3 bases, and 3 bases separated the two germline ends. CDR3 protein: CASSSDTGELFF. In DNA form, the CDR3 reads TGTGCCAGCAGCTCTGACACCGGGGAGCTGTTTTTT.

This clonotype was found many times. This chain links TRBV6-2 or TRBV6-3 with TRBJ1-1; D not certain. The CDR3 totals 15 residues. Trimming took off 6 bases at V and 3 bases at J, with 17 bases between the two ends. Germline loops: CDR1 MNHEY, CDR2 SVGEGT. CDR3 amino acids: CASSSLGPADTEAFF. In DNA, the CDR3 is TGTGCCAGCAGCTCCCTGGGTCCTGCGGACACTGAAGCTTTCTTT.

This clonotype has ten or more counts. This chain joins TRBV27 and TRBJ2-1; the match to TRBD2 covers 14 bases. The CDR3 sequence is 16 residues long. Germline CDR1 and CDR2: MNHEY and SMNVEV (reference sequence). Trimming cost V 7 bases and J 5 bases; bases outside gene matches: 7. CDR3 protein: CASTLGLAGGNNEQFF. In DNA form, the CDR3 reads TGTGCCAGCACCCTAGGACTAGCGGGAGGTAACAATGAGCAGTTCTTC.

There are many counts of this clonotype. The genes are TRBV6-6 and TRBJ2-7; D is unclear. Germline values: CDR1 MNHNY, CDR2 SVGAGI (reference sequence). The V gene lost 1 base and the J gene lost 2 bases, with 12 bases spanning the gap. The CDR3 is made up of 15 amino acids. The chain's CDR3 is CASSYYGPATYEQYF. The CDR3, as DNA: TGTGCCAGCAGTTACTACGGACCCGCTACCTACGAGCAGTACTTC.

The table lists this clonotype with many counts. V is TRBV30 and J is TRBJ2-2; unclear D gene. This CDR3 is built from 11 residues. V was pared by 0 bases and J by 8 bases, with 4 bases between. The V gene's germline CDR1 is GTSNPN and CDR2 SVGIG (reference sequence). CDR3 DNA: TGTGCCTGGAGTGTCGCTGGGGAGCTGTTTTTT. Translating gives CAWSVAGELFF. The whole variable domain, filled in from reference TRBV30 and TRBJ2-2, reads SQTIHQWPATLVQPVGSPLSLECTVEGTSNPNLYWYRQAAGRGLQLLFYSVGIGQISSEVPQNLSASRPQDRQFILSSKKLLLSDSGFYLCAWSVAGELFFGEGSRLTVL.

This clonotype was observed many times. The V gene is TRBV12-3 or TRBV12-4, the J gene TRBJ2-5, with D hard to call. V was trimmed by 6 bases and J by 1 base, leaving 15 bases between them. The CDR3 sequence is 15 residues long. The CDR3 DNA follows: TGTGCCAGCAGCCCCCTACAGAACCCCCAAGAGACCCAGTACTTC. It encodes CASSPLQNPQETQYF.

The table lists this clonotype with a few counts. This rearrangement joins TRBV5-6 to TRBJ2-7, with 7 bases matching TRBD2. The CDR3 sequence is 16 residues long. The V gene's germline CDR1 is SGHDT and CDR2 YYEEEE. Germline trimming cut 0 bases from V and 0 bases from J; bases unmatched to any gene: 6. CDR3 nucleotides: TGTGCCAGCAGCTTGGACTGGACGGGAGGCTCCTACGAGCAGTACTTC. It encodes CASSLDWTGGSYEQYF.